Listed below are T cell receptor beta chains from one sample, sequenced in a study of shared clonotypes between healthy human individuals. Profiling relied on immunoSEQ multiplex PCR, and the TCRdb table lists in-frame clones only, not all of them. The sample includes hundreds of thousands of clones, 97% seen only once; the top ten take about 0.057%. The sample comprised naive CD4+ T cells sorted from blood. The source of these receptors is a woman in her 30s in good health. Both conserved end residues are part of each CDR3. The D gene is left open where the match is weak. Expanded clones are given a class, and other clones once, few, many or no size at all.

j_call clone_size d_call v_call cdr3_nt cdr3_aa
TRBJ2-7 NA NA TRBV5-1 TGCGCCAGCAGCAAAATCCAGGGGTCCACCTACGAGCAGTACTTC CASSKIQGSTYEQYF
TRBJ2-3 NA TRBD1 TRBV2 TGTGCCAGCAGAGGGGGGTCCGGGACAGGGTTAACAGATACGCAGTATTTT CASRGGSGTGLTDTQYF
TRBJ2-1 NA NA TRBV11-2 TGTGCCAGCAGCTTAAATAGCGCGAGCTCCTACAATGAGCAGTTCTTC CASSLNSASSYNEQFF
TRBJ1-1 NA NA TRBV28 TGTGCCAGCAGCCTCCTGCAAATGAACACTGAAGCTTTCTTT CASSLLQMNTEAFF
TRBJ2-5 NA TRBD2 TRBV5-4 TGTGCCAGCAGCTCCGGGGGACTAGCGGGAGGTAGGGAGACCCAGTACTTC CASSSGGLAGGRETQYF
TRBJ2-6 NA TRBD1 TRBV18 TGTGCCAGCTCACCCCTGACAGGGGCTGGGGCCAACGTCCTGACTTTC CASSPLTGAGANVLTF
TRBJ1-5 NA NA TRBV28 TGTGCCAGCAGTACTTTGTGGGGTCCCCAGCATTTT CASSTLWGPQHF
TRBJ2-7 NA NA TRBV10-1 TGCGCCAGCAGTGGCCCCGAGGGCTTCTACGAGCAGTACTTC CASSGPEGFYEQYF
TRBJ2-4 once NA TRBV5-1 TGCGCCAGCAGCGTAAACAGGGAGAGTACCAAAAACATTCAGTACTTC CASSVNRESTKNIQYF
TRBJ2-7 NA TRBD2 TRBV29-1 TGCAGCGCTGGGGGGGGGTCCTACGAGCAGTACTTC CSAGGGSYEQYF
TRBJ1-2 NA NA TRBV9 TGTGCCAGCGCAGGCCCCCGGGATAACTATGGCTACACCTTC CASAGPRDNYGYTF
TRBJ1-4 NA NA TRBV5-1 TGCGCCAGCAGCCTCACGCAAGTGGGGGGTGTTGAAAAACTGTTTTTT CASSLTQVGGVEKLFF
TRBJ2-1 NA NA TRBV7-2 TGTGCCAGCAGCTTAGGGAGTTACTCCTACAATGAGCAGTTCTTC CASSLGSYSYNEQFF
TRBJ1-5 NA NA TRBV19 TGTGCCAGTAGTAATAGCAATCAGCCCCAGCATTTT CASSNSNQPQHF
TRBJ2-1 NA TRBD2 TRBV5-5 TGTGCCAGCAGACGGGTAGCGGGAGGCTCCTACAATGAGCAGTTCTTC CASRRVAGGSYNEQFF
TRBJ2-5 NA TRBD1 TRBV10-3 TGTGCCTCGCAGGGGGTCGGGGAGACCCAGTACTTC CASQGVGETQYF
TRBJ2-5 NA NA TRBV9 TGTGCCAGCAGCGTAGGGGGGGAGACCCAGTACTTC CASSVGGETQYF
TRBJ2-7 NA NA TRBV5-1 TGCGCCAGCAGCCCCCGGGGACGGTTCTACGAGCAGTACTTC CASSPRGRFYEQYF
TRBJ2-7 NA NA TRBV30 TGTGCCTGGAGTCCCGGGAACGAGCAGTACTTC CAWSPGNEQYF
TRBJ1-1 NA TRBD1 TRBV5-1 TGCGCCAGCAGCTTGGGAATCGGGACAGGGGGCGCGAACACTGAAGCTTTCTTT CASSLGIGTGGANTEAFF
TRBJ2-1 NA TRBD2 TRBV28 TGTGCCAGCGGACTAGCTACCCCCTACAATGAGCAGTTCTTC CASGLATPYNEQFF
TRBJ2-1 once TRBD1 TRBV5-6 TGTGCCAGCAGCCGCATCGGACAGGGTCAAGATGAGCAGTTCTTC CASSRIGQGQDEQFF
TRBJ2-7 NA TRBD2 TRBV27 TGTGCCAGCAGTTTTTTCTCAGGCCCACCGGGACTAGAGAGATACGAGCAGTACTTC CASSFFSGPPGLERYEQYF
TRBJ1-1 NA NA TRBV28 TGTGCCAGCAGTTTCCCCCGACAGGCTAACACTGAAGCTTTCTTT CASSFPRQANTEAFF
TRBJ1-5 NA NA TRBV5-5 TGTGCCAGCAGCCTAGAGAGCAATCAGCCCCAGCATTTT CASSLESNQPQHF
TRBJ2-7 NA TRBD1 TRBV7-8 TGTGCCAGCAGCACCAGGACAGGTAGCTCCTACGAGCAGTACTTC CASSTRTGSSYEQYF